The source of this T cell receptor beta chain is a study of beta chain features in type 1 diabetes. On the study more broadly: Patients looked much like healthy donors when it came to age, gender and cell yields.

It was via CD45RO/CCR7/CD25/CD127/CD95/CD27 that CD4+ naive, central memory, regulatory and stem cell-like memory cells were sorted. The whole isolated RNA underwent reverse transcription, so sequencing captured expressed TCRB transcripts. Sequenced by immunoSEQ multiplex PCR; TCRdb stores in-frame clones only, minus some. Among tens of thousands of clones listed, approximately 53% were seen once. This clone appeared once. The clonotype comes from a woman in her twenties or thirties in good health. The sample was stem cell memory CD4+ T cells from blood.

CDR3 in amino acids: CASSLAQTGAGTDTQYF. The CDR3 nucleotides are TGTGCCAGCAGCTTGGCCCAAACGGGAGCGGGCACAGATACGCAGTATTTT. This rearrangement joins TRBV5-8 to TRBJ2-3, with D perhaps matching TRBD2 (6 bases). The V end was cut by 0 bases, the J end by 1 base, with 15 bases between. This CDR3 spans 17 amino acids. The V gene's germline CDR1 is SGHTS and CDR2 YDEGEE.